These 12 T cell receptor beta chains originate from one sample sequenced in a study of T cell responses to AZD1222 COVID-19 vaccine. Libraries were prepared by immunoSEQ multiplex PCR; TCRdb keeps only in-frame clonotypes and omits some of them. The repertoire holds 110,000 or so clones, with approximately 90% as singletons. The source was peripheral blood, collected 28 days after the second dose of the MenACWY control vaccine. The origin of the receptors is an adult who received the MenACWY meningococcal vaccine as a control.

The V call is TRBV2, the J call TRBJ1-1; a weak D match, TRBD1 (5 bases). V gave up 4 bases and J gave up 4 bases, with 10 bases separating them. The germline CDR1 and CDR2 sequences are SNHLY and FYNNEI. This CDR3 has 13 residues. This CDR3 reads CASSVREGTEAFF. The CDR3 DNA reads as TGTGCCAGCAGTGTCAGGGAGGGCACTGAAGCTTTCTTT. Filled out from reference TRBV2 and TRBJ1-1, the complete variable domain reads EPEVTQTPSHQVTQMGQEVILRCVPISNHLYFYWYRQILGQKVEFLVSFYNNEISEKSEIFDDQFSVERPDGSNFTLKIRSTKLEDSAMYFCASSVREGTEAFFGQGTRLTVV.

The CDR3 region has the DNA TGCGCCAGCAGCCCGGGACAGGGAGAAACTGAAGCTTTCTTT. Its translation is CASSPGQGETEAFF. The rearrangement uses TRBV5-1 and TRBJ1-1; TRBD1 matches at 9 bases. CDR1 SGHRS and CDR2 YFSETQ come from the germline V gene. The CDR3 extends over 14 amino acids. J lost 5 bases, V lost 4 bases, and 6 bases had no gene match. The complete variable domain, with remaining parts taken from reference TRBV5-1 and TRBJ1-1, reads KAGVTQTPRYLIKTRGQQVTLSCSPISGHRSVSWYQQTPGQGLQFLFEYFSETQRNKGNFPGRFSGRQFSNSRSEMNVSTLELGDSALYLCASSPGQGETEAFFGQGTRLTVV.

The chain carries TRBV6-6 and TRBJ2-7, with D maybe TRBD2 (5 bases). This CDR3 region has 13 residues. Germline loops: CDR1 MNHNY, CDR2 SVGAGI (reference sequence). V gave up 6 bases and J gave up 7 bases, with 16 bases separating them. CDR3 sequence: CASRRTGEGEQYV. Written as DNA, the CDR3 is TGTGCCAGCAGGCGGACCGGGGAAGGTGAGCAGTACGTC.

This chain uses TRBV19 with TRBJ2-1; TRBD1 is a possible D gene (6 bases). The V and J ends lost 10 bases and 3 bases respectively, with 13 bases between them. The CDR3 contains 13 residues. CDR1 is LNHDA, CDR2 SQIVND, per germline (reference sequence). CDR3 sequence reads: CATTTGFYNEQFF. CDR3 DNA: TGTGCCACCACGACAGGTTTCTACAATGAGCAGTTCTTC.

The rearrangement joins TRBV5-1 to TRBJ1-5; 11 bases map to TRBD1. V shed 3 bases and J 6 bases; nucleotides not matched to a gene: 2. The germline V gene encodes CDR1 SGHRS and CDR2 YFSETQ. The length of the CDR3 is 14 residues. The CDR3 nucleotides read TGCGCCAGCAGCTCCGGGACAGGGGGTCAGCCCCAGCATTTT. Translation gives CASSSGTGGQPQHF.

J is TRBJ2-1 and V is TRBV6-2 or TRBV6-3; D is uncertain. The length of the CDR3 is 16 residues. Deletions cut 0 bases from V and 8 bases from J, with 17 bases between. CDR1 and CDR2 (germline): MNHEY, SVGEGT. The CDR3 bases are TGTGCCAGCAGTTACTCGTGGGGTCTGGTTGGCTATGAGCAGTTCTTC. This encodes CASSYSWGLVGYEQFF.

In DNA form, the CDR3 reads TGTGCCAGCTCACAAGCCCTGGGACAGGGGGCCGGAAACACCATATATTTT. This translates into CASSQALGQGAGNTIYF. The chain links TRBV18 to TRBJ1-3; 12 bases line up with TRBD1. The ends lost 4 bases at V and 4 bases at J; junction bases unmatched: 8. CDR1 KGHSH and CDR2 LQKENI come from the germline V gene. The CDR3 runs 17 residues.

The chain combines TRBV6-2 or TRBV6-3 with TRBJ2-1; D is ambiguous. Germline V gives CDR1 MNHEY, CDR2 SVGEGT. V was pared by 3 bases and J by 15 bases, with 18 bases between. This CDR3 has 13 residues. The CDR3 DNA follows: TGTGCCAGCAGTTATTTTCAGGCCACTCCCCGGTTCTTC. Translating gives CASSYFQATPRFF.

The count of this clone is one. The J gene is TRBJ1-4, the V gene TRBV1. TRBV1 is an annotated pseudogene. CDR3 size: 14 residues. For the CDR3, the DNA is TGCACCAGCAGCCAAGTCAGGCGGAATGAAAAACTGTTTTTT. Protein: CTSSQVRRNEKLFF.

This chain joins TRBV12-5 and TRBJ1-1; TRBD1 matches 8 bases. Germline V gives CDR1 LGHNT, CDR2 FRNRAP. The CDR3 has 17 residues. V gave up 2 bases and J gave up 1 base; unmatched junction bases: 9. The CDR3 bases are TGTGCTAGTGGTTTGCCGAGGACAGGGAGAGGGAACACTGAAGCTTTCTTT. This codes for CASGLPRTGRGNTEAFF. Combining the CDR3 with reference TRBV12-5 and TRBJ1-1 gives the whole variable domain DARVTQTPRHKVTEMGQEVTMRCQPILGHNTVFWYRQTMMQGLELLAYFRNRAPLDDSGMPKDRFSAEMPDATLATLKIQPSEPRDSAVYFCASGLPRTGRGNTEAFFGQGTRLTVV.

The gene calls are TRBV27 and TRBJ1-5; D is possibly TRBD1 (5 bases). The CDR3 covers 15 residues. V was pared by 8 bases and J by 4 bases, with 18 bases between. CDR1 MNHEY and CDR2 SMNVEV come from the germline V gene (reference sequence). This CDR3 is CASRRGREGNQPQHF. Written as DNA, the CDR3 is TGTGCCAGCCGAAGGGGCAGGGAAGGAAATCAGCCCCAGCATTTT.

The J gene is TRBJ1-5, the V gene TRBV19; no reliable D call. This CDR3 contains 14 residues. The V gene's germline CDR1 is LNHDA and CDR2 SQIVND (reference sequence). V was shortened by 2 bases and J by 4 bases, with 9 bases between the two germline ends. The chain's CDR3 is CASSIMTPNQPQHF. In nucleotides, the CDR3 is TGTGCCAGTAGTATAATGACACCTAATCAGCCCCAGCATTTT.